The sequence of this T cell receptor beta chain was determined in a study of T cell responses to AZD1222 COVID-19 vaccine. General study results and limits: The donor cohort was predominantly white British with a female majority, and clonal diversity may have been underestimated. Reports say nearly half of spike-specific TCRs go after unmutated variant regions. The study found Spike-specific TCR breadth and depth rose after two AZD1222 doses. Baseline testing showed seropositivity in only six AZD1222 recipients.

The protocol was immunoSEQ multiplex PCR, while the TCRdb copy is restricted to in-frame clones and leaves out a portion. The data contain about 100,000 clones, around nine tenths of them singletons. This CDR3 spans 18 amino acids. Per germline, CDR1 MDHEN and CDR2 SYDVKM. V was pared by 2 bases and J by 1 base, with 10 bases of the junction left unmatched. A word on this clone: Its antigen is unidentified.

Sequencing was performed on peripheral blood, taken on day 0 of AZD1222 vaccination. The genes are TRBV28 and TRBJ2-3; 9 positions match TRBD1. The TCR sequence derives from an adult in good health. CDR3 residues: CASSLARADRGRTDTQYF. In DNA, the CDR3 is TGTGCCAGCAGTTTAGCTCGAGCGGACAGGGGACGCACAGATACGCAGTATTTT. Combining the CDR3 with reference TRBV28 and TRBJ2-3 gives the whole variable domain DVKVTQSSRYLVKRTGEKVFLECVQDMDHENMFWYRQDPGLGLRLIYFSYDVKMKEKGDIPEGYSVSREKKERFSLILESASTNQTSMYLCASSLARADRGRTDTQYFGPGTRLTVL.